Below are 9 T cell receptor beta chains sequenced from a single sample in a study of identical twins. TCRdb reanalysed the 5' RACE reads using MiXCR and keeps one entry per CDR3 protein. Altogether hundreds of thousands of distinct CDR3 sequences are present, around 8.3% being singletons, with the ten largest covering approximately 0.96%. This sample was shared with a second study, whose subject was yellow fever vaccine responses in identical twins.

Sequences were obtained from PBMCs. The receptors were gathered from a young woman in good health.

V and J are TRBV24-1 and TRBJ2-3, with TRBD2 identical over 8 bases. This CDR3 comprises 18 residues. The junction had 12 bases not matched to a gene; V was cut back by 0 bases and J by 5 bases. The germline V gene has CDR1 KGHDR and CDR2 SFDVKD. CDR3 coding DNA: TGTGCCACCAGTGATTTGGATTCAGGCGGGACTAGTAAAGATACGCAGTATTTT. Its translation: CATSDLDSGGTSKDTQYF.

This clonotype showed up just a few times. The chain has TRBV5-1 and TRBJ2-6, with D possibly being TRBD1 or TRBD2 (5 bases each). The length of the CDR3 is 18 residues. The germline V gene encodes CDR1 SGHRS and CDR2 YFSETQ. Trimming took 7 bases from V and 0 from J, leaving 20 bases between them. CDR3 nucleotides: TGCGCCAGCTCTTCCTTGATGGCGAGGGGCTCTGGGGCCAACGTCCTGACTTTC. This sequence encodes CASSSLMARGSGANVLTF.

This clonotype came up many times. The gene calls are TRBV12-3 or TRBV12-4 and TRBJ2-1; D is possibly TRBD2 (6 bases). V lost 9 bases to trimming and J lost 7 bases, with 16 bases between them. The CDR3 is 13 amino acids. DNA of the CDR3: TGTGCCAGTGGGGACTTACTGAGGAATGAGCAGTTCTTC. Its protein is CASGDLLRNEQFF.

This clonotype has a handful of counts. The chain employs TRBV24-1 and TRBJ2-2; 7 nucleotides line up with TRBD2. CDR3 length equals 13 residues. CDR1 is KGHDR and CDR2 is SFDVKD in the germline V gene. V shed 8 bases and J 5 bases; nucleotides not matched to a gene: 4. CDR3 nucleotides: TGTGCCACCACGGGGGGAAAGACCGGGGAGCTGTTTTTT. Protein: CATTGGKTGELFF.

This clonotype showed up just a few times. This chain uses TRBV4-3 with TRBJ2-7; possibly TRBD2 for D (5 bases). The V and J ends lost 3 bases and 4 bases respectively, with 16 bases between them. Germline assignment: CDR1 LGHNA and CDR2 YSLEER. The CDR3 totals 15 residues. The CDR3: CASSHTRGSGYEQYF. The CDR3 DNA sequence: TGCGCCAGCAGCCACACCCGGGGAAGCGGTTACGAGCAGTACTTC.

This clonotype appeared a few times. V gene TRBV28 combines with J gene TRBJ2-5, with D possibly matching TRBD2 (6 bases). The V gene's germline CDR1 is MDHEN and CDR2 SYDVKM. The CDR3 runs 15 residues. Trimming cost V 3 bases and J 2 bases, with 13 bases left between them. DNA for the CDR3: TGTGCCAGCAGTTTTGGTGGACTAATACAAGAGACCCAGTACTTC. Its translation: CASSFGGLIQETQYF.

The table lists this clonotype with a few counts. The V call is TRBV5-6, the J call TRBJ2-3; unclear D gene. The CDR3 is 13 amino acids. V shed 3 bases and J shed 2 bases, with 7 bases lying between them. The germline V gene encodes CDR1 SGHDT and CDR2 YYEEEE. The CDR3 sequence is CASSSWATDTQYF. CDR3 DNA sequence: TGTGCCAGCAGCTCATGGGCCACAGATACGCAGTATTTT.

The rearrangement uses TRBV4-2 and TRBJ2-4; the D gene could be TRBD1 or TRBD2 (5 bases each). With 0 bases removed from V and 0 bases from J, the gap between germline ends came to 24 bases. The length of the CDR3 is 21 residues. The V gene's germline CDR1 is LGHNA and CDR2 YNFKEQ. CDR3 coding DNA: TGTGCCAGCAGCCAAGAATCGCCCGGGACCCACCTAGGGCTAGCCAAAAACATTCAGTACTTC. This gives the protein CASSQESPGTHLGLAKNIQYF.

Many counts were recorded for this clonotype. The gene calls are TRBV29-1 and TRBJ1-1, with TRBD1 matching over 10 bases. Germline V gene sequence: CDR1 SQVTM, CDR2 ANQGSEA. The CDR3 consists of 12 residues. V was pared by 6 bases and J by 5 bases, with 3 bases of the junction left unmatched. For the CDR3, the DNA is TGCAGCGTGGACAGGGGGGATACTGAAGCTTTCTTT. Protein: CSVDRGDTEAFF.